These T cell receptor beta chains were read from a single sample in a study of T cells in localized non-small cell lung cancer. Using immunoSEQ multiplex PCR, the repertoire was profiled, and TCRdb retains in-frame clones only, with some absent. The table lists approximately 45,000 clones, 81% of them singletons. The sample consisted of peripheral blood mononuclear cells, taken before any cancer treatment. Receptor source: a man between 40 and 75 years old with stage III lung adenocarcinoma. CDR3s include the opening cysteine and the closing phenylalanine or tryptophan. A D gene is named only where the DNA matches it firmly.

CASSQVSSTDTQYF	TRBV14	TRBJ2-3	-
CAWRRAGQGMNTEAFF	TRBV30	TRBJ1-1	TRBD1
CASSGGGSYNEQFF	TRBV25-1	TRBJ2-1	TRBD2
CASSRGVWTEAFF	TRBV27	TRBJ1-1	-
CASSDRQGNSYNEQFF	TRBV11-3	TRBJ2-1	TRBD1
CASSGPNGVAGNSYEQYF	TRBV10-2	TRBJ2-7	TRBD2
CASKMTEQETQYF	TRBV27	TRBJ2-5	-
CASRATGDGFEAFF	TRBV6-6	TRBJ1-1	-
CAISSGGTSYEQYF	TRBV10-3	TRBJ2-7	TRBD2
CASSMPLTGATRNTIYF	TRBV7-8	TRBJ1-3	TRBD1
CASSLPVTPYTQYF	TRBV7-2	TRBJ2-3	-
CSVEVAVYGYTF	TRBV29-1	TRBJ1-2	-
CASSIGPGIEQFF	TRBV7-8	TRBJ2-1	-
CASRLQGASYEQYF	TRBV27	TRBJ2-7	TRBD1